This record concerns one T cell receptor beta chain sequence. Its target is unknown. TCR beta CDR3 regions were amplified from RNA transcripts. First-round RT-PCR of the TCR CDR3 relied on the HTBI primer set. TCRdb re-called the multiplex PCR reads through MiXCR, storing one row per CDR3 protein. The sample has 600,000 to 900,000 distinct CDR3 sequences; approximately 16% are singletons. The sample comes from a study of T cells in Graves' hyperthyroidism and ophthalmopathy. The ends lost 0 bases at V and 0 bases at J; junction bases unmatched: 4. The germline V gene encodes CDR1 SGHKS and CDR2 YYEKEE (reference sequence). The CDR3 contains 16 residues. For Graves' hyperthyroidism to be stable, ophthalmopathy could not progress within 18 months. Points from the study as a whole: Stable hyperthyroidism was separated from ophthalmopathy by a model based on 13 V-J features. Most thyroid-expanded clonotypes above 0.001 were also found in blood.

The sample comprised blood. The source is a man younger than 30 with Graves' hyperthyroidism. The chain is built from TRBV5-5 and TRBJ2-3; 7 positions match TRBD2. This CDR3 reads CASSLAGSGSTDTQYF. The CDR3 nucleotides read TGTGCCAGCAGCTTGGCGGGTAGCGGGAGCACAGATACGCAGTATTTT. The whole variable domain, remainder taken from reference TRBV5-5 and TRBJ2-3, is DAGVTQSPTHLIKTRGQQVTLRCSPISGHKSVSWYQQVLGQGPQFIFQYYEKEERGRGNFPDRFSARQFPNYSSELNVNALLLGDSALYLCASSLAGSGSTDTQYFGPGTRLTVL.